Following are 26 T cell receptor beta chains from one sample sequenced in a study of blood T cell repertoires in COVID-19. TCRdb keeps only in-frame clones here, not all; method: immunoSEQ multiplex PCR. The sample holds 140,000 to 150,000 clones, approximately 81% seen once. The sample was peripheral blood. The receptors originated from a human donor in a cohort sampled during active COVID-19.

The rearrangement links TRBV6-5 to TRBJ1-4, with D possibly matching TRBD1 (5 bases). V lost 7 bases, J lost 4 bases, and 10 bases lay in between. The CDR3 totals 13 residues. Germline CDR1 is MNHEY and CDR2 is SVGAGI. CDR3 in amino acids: CASTSTVNEKLFF. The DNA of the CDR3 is TGTGCCAGCACTTCGACAGTTAATGAAAAACTGTTTTTT.

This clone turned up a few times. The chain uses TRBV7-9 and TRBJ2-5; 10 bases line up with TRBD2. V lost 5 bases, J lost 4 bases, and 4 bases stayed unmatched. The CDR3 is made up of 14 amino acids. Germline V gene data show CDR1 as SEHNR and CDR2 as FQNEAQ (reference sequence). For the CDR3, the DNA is TGTGCCAGCAGCGCCCGGACTAGCGGAGAGACCCAGTACTTC. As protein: CASSARTSGETQYF.

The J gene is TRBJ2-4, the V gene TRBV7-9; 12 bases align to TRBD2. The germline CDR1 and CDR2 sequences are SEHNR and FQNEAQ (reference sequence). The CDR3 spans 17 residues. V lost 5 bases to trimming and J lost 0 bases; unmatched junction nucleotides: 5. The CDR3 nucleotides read TGTGCCAGCAGCCCAGGACTAGCGGGACTAGCCAAAAACATTCAGTACTTC. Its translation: CASSPGLAGLAKNIQYF.

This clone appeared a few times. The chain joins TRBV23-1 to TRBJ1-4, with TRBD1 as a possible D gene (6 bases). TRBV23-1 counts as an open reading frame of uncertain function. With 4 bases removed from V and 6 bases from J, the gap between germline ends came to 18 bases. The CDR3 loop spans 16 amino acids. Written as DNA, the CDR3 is TGCGCCAGCAGTCCGGGGAGGGGGGCGAATGATGAAAAACTGTTTTTT. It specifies CASSPGRGANDEKLFF.

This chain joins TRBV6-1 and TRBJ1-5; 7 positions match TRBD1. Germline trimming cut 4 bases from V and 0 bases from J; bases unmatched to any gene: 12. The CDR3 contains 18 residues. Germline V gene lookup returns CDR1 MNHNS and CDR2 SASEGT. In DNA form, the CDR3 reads TGTGCCAGCAGTGCCTCCCGGGACAGTGATAATAGCAATCAGCCCCAGCATTTT. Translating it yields CASSASRDSDNSNQPQHF.

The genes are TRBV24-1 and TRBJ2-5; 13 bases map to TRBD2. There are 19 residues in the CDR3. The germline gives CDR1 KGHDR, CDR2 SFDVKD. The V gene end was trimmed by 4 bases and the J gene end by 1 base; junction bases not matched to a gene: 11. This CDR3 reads CATSERLAGGRYIQETQYF. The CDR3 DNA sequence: TGTGCCACCAGTGAACGACTAGCGGGGGGCCGATATATCCAAGAGACCCAGTACTTC.

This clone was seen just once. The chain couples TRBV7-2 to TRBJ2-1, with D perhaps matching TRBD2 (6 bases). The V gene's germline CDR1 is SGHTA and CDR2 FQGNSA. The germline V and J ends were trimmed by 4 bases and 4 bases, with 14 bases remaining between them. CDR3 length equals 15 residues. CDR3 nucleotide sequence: TGTGCCAGCAGCTCCGGGACTGGCATGTACAATGAGCAGTTCTTC. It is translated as CASSSGTGMYNEQFF.

The chain's CDR3 is CAITPGTGIHEQYF. CDR3 nucleotide sequence: TGTGCCATCACCCCCGGGACAGGTATCCACGAGCAGTACTTC. This chain joins TRBV10-3 and TRBJ2-7; 8 bases align to TRBD1. V lost 7 bases, J lost 5 bases, and 10 bases stayed unmatched. The germline gives CDR1 ENHRY, CDR2 SYGVKD. The CDR3 covers 14 residues.

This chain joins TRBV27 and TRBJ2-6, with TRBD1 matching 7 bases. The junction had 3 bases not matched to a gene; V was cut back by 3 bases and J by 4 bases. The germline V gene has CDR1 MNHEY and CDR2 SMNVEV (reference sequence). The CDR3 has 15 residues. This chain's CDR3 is CASSLTGIGANVLTF. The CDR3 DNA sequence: TGTGCCAGCAGTTTGACAGGGATCGGGGCCAACGTCCTGACTTTC.

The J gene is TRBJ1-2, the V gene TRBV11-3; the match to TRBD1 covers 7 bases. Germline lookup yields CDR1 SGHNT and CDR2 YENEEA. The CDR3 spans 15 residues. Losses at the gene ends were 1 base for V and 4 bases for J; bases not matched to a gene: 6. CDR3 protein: CASSLGHRGSYGYTF. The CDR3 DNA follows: TGTGCCAGCAGCTTAGGCCACAGGGGATCCTATGGCTACACCTTC. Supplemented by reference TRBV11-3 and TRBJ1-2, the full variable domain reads EAGVVQSPRYKIIEKKQPVAFWCNPISGHNTLYWYLQNLGQGPELLIRYENEEAVDDSQLPKDRFSAERLKGVDSTLKIQPAELGDSAVYLCASSLGHRGSYGYTFGSGTRLTVV.

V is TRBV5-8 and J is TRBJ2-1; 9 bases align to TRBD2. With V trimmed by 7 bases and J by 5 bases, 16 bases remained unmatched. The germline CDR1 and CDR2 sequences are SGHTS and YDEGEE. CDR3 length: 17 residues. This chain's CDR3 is CASPDGGGAGRDNEQFF. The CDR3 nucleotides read TGTGCCAGCCCCGACGGCGGGGGGGCAGGGAGGGACAATGAGCAGTTCTTC.

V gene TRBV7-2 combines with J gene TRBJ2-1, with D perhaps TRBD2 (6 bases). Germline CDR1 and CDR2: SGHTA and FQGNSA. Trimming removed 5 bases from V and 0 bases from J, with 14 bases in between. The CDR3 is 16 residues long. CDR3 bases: TGTGCCAGCAGCGAAGGGGACTCACGCTCCTACAATGAGCAGTTCTTC. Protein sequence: CASSEGDSRSYNEQFF.

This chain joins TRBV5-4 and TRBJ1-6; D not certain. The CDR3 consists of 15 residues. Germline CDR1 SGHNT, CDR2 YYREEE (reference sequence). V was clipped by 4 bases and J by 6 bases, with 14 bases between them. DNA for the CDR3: TGTGCCAGCAGCCTTGGTAGCTCTAGTAATTCACCCCTCCACTTT. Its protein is CASSLGSSSNSPLHF.

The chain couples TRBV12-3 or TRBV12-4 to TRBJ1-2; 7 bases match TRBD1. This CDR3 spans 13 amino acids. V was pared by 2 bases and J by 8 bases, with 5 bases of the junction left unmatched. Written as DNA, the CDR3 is TGTGCCAGCAGTTTAAAGGGGGCTCCCGGCTACACCTTC. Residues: CASSLKGAPGYTF.

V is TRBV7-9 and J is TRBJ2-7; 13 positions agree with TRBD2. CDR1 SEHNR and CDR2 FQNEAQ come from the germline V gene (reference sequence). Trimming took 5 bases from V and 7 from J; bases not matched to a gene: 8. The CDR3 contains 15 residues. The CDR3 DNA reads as TGTGCCAGCAGCAGGACTAGCGGGGGCCTCGAAGAGCAGTACTTC. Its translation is CASSRTSGGLEEQYF.

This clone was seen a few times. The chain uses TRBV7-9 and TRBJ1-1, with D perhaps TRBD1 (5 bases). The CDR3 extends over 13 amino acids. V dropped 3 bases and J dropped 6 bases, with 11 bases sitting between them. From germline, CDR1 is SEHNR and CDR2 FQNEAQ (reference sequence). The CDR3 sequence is CASSFRGLAEAFF. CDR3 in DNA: TGTGCCAGCAGCTTTAGGGGTCTGGCTGAAGCTTTCTTT.

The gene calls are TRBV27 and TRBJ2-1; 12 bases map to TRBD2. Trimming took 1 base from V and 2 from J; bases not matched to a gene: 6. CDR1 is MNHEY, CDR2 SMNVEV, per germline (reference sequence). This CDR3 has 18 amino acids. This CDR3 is CASSLWASGGATYNEQFF. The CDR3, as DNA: TGTGCCAGCAGTTTATGGGCTAGCGGGGGGGCAACCTACAATGAGCAGTTCTTC.

In DNA, the CDR3 is TGCGCCAGCAGCCCGGAGAAGGAGACCCAGTACTTC. Its translation is CASSPEKETQYF. The chain employs TRBV5-1 and TRBJ2-5; no firm D call. Germline-derived CDR1 and CDR2 are SGHRS and YFSETQ. There are 12 residues in the CDR3. Trimming stripped 4 bases from V and 5 bases from J, with 9 bases between.

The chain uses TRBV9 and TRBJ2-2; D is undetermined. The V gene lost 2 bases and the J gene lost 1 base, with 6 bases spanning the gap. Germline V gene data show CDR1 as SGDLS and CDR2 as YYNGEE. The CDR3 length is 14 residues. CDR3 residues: CASSVNRNTGELFF. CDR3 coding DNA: TGTGCCAGCAGCGTTAACAGGAACACCGGGGAGCTGTTTTTT.

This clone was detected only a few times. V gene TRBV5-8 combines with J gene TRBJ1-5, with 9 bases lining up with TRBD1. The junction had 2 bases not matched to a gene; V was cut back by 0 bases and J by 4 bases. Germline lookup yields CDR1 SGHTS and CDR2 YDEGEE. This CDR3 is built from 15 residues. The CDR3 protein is CASSLGGTGNQPQHF. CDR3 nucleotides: TGTGCCAGCAGCTTGGGTGGGACAGGGAATCAGCCCCAGCATTTT.

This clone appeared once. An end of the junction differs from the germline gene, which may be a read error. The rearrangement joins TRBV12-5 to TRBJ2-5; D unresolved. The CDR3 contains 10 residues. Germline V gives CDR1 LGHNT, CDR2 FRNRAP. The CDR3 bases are TGTGCTAGTGGCCCCGGCGCCCAGGACTTC. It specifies CASGPGAQDF.

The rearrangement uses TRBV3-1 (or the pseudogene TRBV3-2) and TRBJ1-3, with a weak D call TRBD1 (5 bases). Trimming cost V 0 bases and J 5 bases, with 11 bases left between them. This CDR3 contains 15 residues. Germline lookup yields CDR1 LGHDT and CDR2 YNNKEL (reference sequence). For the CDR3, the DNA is TGTGCCAGCAGCCAAGAACCGGGACTGAGAAACACCATATATTTT. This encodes CASSQEPGLRNTIYF.

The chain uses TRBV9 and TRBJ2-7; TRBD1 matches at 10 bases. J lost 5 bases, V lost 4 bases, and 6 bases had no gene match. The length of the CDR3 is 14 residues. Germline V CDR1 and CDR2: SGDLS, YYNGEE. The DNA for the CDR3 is TGTGCCAGCAGCAAGGGACAGGGGATTAACGAGCAGTACTTC. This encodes CASSKGQGINEQYF.

The CDR3 region has the DNA TGCGCCACCATCAAGAATACAGGGGTGAACACTGAAGCTTTCTTT. This encodes CATIKNTGVNTEAFF. This rearrangement joins TRBV10-2 to TRBJ1-1, with TRBD1 matching 7 bases. CDR1 WSHSY and CDR2 SAAADI come from the germline V gene. This CDR3 comprises 15 residues. The V gene end was trimmed by 10 bases and the J gene end by 0 bases; junction bases not matched to a gene: 11.

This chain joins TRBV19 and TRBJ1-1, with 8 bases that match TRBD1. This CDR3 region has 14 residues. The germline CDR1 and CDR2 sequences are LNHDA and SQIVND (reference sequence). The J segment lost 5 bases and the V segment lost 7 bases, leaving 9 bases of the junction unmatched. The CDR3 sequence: CASTQGALRTEAFF. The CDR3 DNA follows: TGTGCCAGTACCCAGGGGGCGCTTAGGACTGAAGCTTTCTTT.

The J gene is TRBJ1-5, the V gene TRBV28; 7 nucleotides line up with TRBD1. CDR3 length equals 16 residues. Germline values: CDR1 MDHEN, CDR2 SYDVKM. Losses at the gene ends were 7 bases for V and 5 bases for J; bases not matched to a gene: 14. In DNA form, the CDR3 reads TGTGCCAGCACCCCCCTAGGACAGGCCCGGGATCAGCCCCAGCATTTT. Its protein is CASTPLGQARDQPQHF.